This T cell receptor (beta chain) was identified in a study of CD8 T cells in ankylosing spondylitis. TCRdb reprocessed the 5' RACE reads via MiXCR and lists one record per CDR3 protein. The sample carries fewer than 250,000 distinct CDR3 sequences, about 10% recorded once. The sample holds many counts of this clonotype. As yet, its antigen is unknown. The study's findings and limits: CD8+ disease-linked clones were present at relatively low frequencies in blood. Seemingly characteristic of ankylosing spondylitis blood was a TCR beta motif consisting of 7 or 8 highly homologous variants.

Sequencing was done on a sample of blood, either unsorted or a sorted T cell fraction (not recorded which). The sequence derives from a male donor with ankylosing spondylitis or in good health (not recorded which).

In DNA, the CDR3 is TGCGCCAGCAGCTTGGACACAGGGGTGGATCAGCCCCAGCATTTT. Its translation: CASSLDTGVDQPQHF. The gene calls are TRBV5-1 and TRBJ1-5; TRBD1 matches 7 bases. CDR1 is SGHRS and CDR2 is YFSETQ in the germline V gene. Trimming at V came to 0 bases and at J to 5 bases, leaving 5 bases not matched to a gene. This CDR3 contains 15 residues.